This T cell receptor beta chain emerged from a study of shared clonotypes between healthy human individuals. Study-wide points: Larger estimated richness was generally recorded for naive subsets relative to memory subsets. When naive CD4 clonotypes were compared across several donors, about 5% were shared. Researchers sampled only blood; tissue repertoires likely differ.

This CDR3 is 14 amino acids long. CDR1 is MDHEN, CDR2 SYDVKM, per germline. V was shortened by 9 bases and J by 0 bases, with 15 bases between the two germline ends. As concerns this clone: Its antigen is still unknown.

Replicate sorted-subset PCRs were loaded with around 200 ng DNA, tens of thousands of T cell genomes. Generated by immunoSEQ multiplex PCR, the TCRdb table keeps only in-frame clones and is missing some. The sample has about 2.1 million clones, about 93% seen once; the top ten hold around 1.7%. Terminally differentiated effector memory CD45RA+ cells were left out of the naive CD8 fraction, which was CD45RO-negative and positively selected for CCR7. This TCR was sampled from a man aged 18 to 35 in good health. Some clones in this sample may be carry-over from other donors' samples. Sequenced: naive CD8+ T cells from PBMCs. The rearrangement uses TRBV28 and TRBJ2-7; D is ambiguous. The CDR3, as DNA: TGTGCCAGTCACGACGGCACTAACTCCTACGAGCAGTACTTC. It specifies CASHDGTNSYEQYF. The full variable domain, in which reference TRBV28 and TRBJ2-7 provide the parts outside the CDR3, is DVKVTQSSRYLVKRTGEKVFLECVQDMDHENMFWYRQDPGLGLRLIYFSYDVKMKEKGDIPEGYSVSREKKERFSLILESASTNQTSMYLCASHDGTNSYEQYFGPGTRLTVT.